Below, 32 T cell receptor beta chains from the same sample are listed, as sequenced in a study of shared clonotypes between healthy human individuals. Method: immunoSEQ multiplex PCR; TCRdb's copy keeps in-frame clones and lacks some. The sample includes fewer than 600,000 clones, 79% of them seen just once. The sequenced sample consisted of PBMCs. These receptors came from a woman in her 40s in good health. Some clones in this sample may be carry-over from other donors' samples.

CDR3 loop: CASSSGTPYQETQYF. Here the CDR3 DNA reads TGTGCCAGCAGTTCCGGGACACCGTACCAAGAGACCCAGTACTTC. The rearrangement joins TRBV27 to TRBJ2-5, with D perhaps TRBD1 (6 bases). V lost 4 bases to trimming and J lost 0 bases, with 12 bases between them. The CDR3 contains 15 residues. Germline V CDR1 and CDR2: MNHEY, SMNVEV (reference sequence).

V and J are TRBV27 and TRBJ2-1, with TRBD2 matching over 9 bases. V lost 0 bases, J lost 5 bases, and 2 bases stayed unmatched. CDR3 length: 15 amino acids. Germline V gene sequence: CDR1 MNHEY, CDR2 SMNVEV (reference sequence). The CDR3, as DNA: TGTGCCAGCAGTTTATCTGGGACTAGCAACAATGAGCAGTTCTTC. Encoded protein: CASSLSGTSNNEQFF.

The rearrangement uses TRBV6-5 and TRBJ1-4; D perhaps matches TRBD1 (6 bases). Trimming took 4 bases from V and 8 from J, leaving 8 bases between them. The CDR3 is 12 amino acids. The V gene's germline CDR1 is MNHEY and CDR2 SVGAGI. CDR3 nucleotide sequence: TGTGCCAGCAGTTCGGGACAAGAAAAACTGTTTTTT. It encodes CASSSGQEKLFF.

This clone came up once. The chain employs TRBV7-2 and TRBJ2-1, with 9 bases lining up with TRBD2. The CDR3 contains 15 residues. Losses at the gene ends were 1 base for V and 7 bases for J; bases not matched to a gene: 5. Per germline, CDR1 SGHTA and CDR2 FQGNSA. This CDR3 reads CASSLVAGGWNEQFF. The CDR3 DNA sequence: TGTGCCAGCAGCTTAGTTGCGGGAGGGTGGAATGAGCAGTTCTTC.

This chain links TRBV5-1 with TRBJ1-5; no reliable D call. Per the germline V gene, CDR1 is SGHRS and CDR2 is YFSETQ. The V and J ends lost 0 bases and 5 bases respectively, with 9 bases between them. This CDR3 spans 14 amino acids. CDR3 in DNA: TGCGCCAGCAGCTTGGATGGCAGCTATCAGCCCCAGCATTTT. Translating it yields CASSLDGSYQPQHF. Combining the CDR3 with reference TRBV5-1 and TRBJ1-5 gives the whole variable domain KAGVTQTPRYLIKTRGQQVTLSCSPISGHRSVSWYQQTPGQGLQFLFEYFSETQRNKGNFPGRFSGRQFSNSRSEMNVSTLELGDSALYLCASSLDGSYQPQHFGDGTRLSIL.

This clone showed up just a few times. This CDR3 reads CSAGGQPQHF. The DNA for the CDR3 is TGCAGTGCGGGTGGGCAGCCCCAGCATTTT. This rearrangement joins TRBV20-1 to TRBJ1-5; D unresolved. This CDR3 is built from 10 residues. V gave up 6 bases and J gave up 7 bases, with 7 bases separating them. Per germline, CDR1 DFQATT and CDR2 SNEGSKA (reference sequence).

The gene calls are TRBV14 and TRBJ2-3; D unresolved. The V gene's germline CDR1 is SGHDN and CDR2 FVKESK. The CDR3 contains 16 residues. V was cut by 0 bases and J by 2 bases, with 12 bases left in between. The CDR3 region has the DNA TGTGCCAGCAGCCAAGATGAAGCAGGAACCACAGATACGCAGTATTTT. This encodes CASSQDEAGTTDTQYF.

The V gene is TRBV21-1, the J gene TRBJ2-7; the table gives TRBD1 as D, unverified against the DNA. TRBV21-1 is noted as a pseudogene. There are 17 residues in the CDR3. CDR3 residues: CASSKVCRTRLSYEQYF. The CDR3 DNA is TGTGCCAGCAGCAAAGTATGTAGGACACGCCTCTCCTACGAGCAGTACTTC.

Comments on this clone: This may be a read error: a much more frequent sequence differs by one nucleotide. This chain joins TRBV19 and TRBJ1-3; TRBD1 aligns across 7 bases. Germline CDR1 reads LNHDA; CDR2 reads SQIVND (reference sequence). CDR3 length: 14 residues. The CDR3 bases are TGTGCCAGTAGTATACAGGGGGATGGAAGCACCATATATTTT. Protein: CASSIQGDGSTIYF. The complete variable domain, with remaining parts taken from reference TRBV19 and TRBJ1-3, reads DGGITQSPKYLFRKEGQNVTLSCEQNLNHDAMYWYRQDPGQGLRLIYYSQIVNDFQKGDIAEGYSVSREKKESFPLTVTSAQKNPTAFYLCASSIQGDGSTIYFGEGSWLTVV.

The gene calls are TRBV28 and TRBJ2-1; tentative D call: TRBD1 (6 bases). Germline V gene data show CDR1 as MDHEN and CDR2 as SYDVKM. V lost 6 bases, J lost 4 bases, and 16 bases lay in between. The CDR3 sequence is 15 residues long. CDR3 in amino acids: CASREGPQGYNEQFF. DNA for the CDR3: TGTGCCAGCAGAGAGGGGCCCCAGGGGTACAATGAGCAGTTCTTC.

The genes are TRBV30 and TRBJ2-4; 14 nucleotides match TRBD2. CDR3 length: 15 amino acids. The germline V gene has CDR1 GTSNPN and CDR2 SVGIG (reference sequence). J lost 8 bases, V lost 1 base, and 4 bases had no gene match. CDR3 bases: TGTGCCTGGAGTGCCCCGGGACTAGCGGGAGACATTCAGTACTTC. Translation gives CAWSAPGLAGDIQYF.

This chain links TRBV27 with TRBJ2-7, with D possibly TRBD1 on 5 matching bases. There are 15 residues in the CDR3. Trimming left V 5 bases short and J 3 bases short, with 17 bases between. Germline values: CDR1 MNHEY, CDR2 SMNVEV (reference sequence). The CDR3 sequence is CASSPRQTKNYEQYF. CDR3 nucleotide sequence: TGTGCCAGCAGTCCGCGACAGACGAAGAACTACGAGCAGTACTTC.

This rearrangement joins TRBV29-1 to TRBJ1-3, with TRBD2 matching 7 bases. The J call is in doubt because the DNA end fits TRBJ2-2 better. Germline CDR1 and CDR2: SQVTM and ANQGSEA. The CDR3 consists of 14 residues. The DNA for the CDR3 is TGCAGCGTTGGACTAGCAGGAAACACCGGGGAGCTGTTTTTT. The encoded protein is CSVGLAGNTGELFF.

The chain links TRBV10-3 to TRBJ2-2; weak D call: TRBD1 (5 bases). The CDR3 covers 12 residues. The germline CDR1 and CDR2 sequences are ENHRY and SYGVKD. V lost 8 bases to trimming and J lost 6 bases, with 10 bases between them. For the CDR3, the DNA is TGTGCCATCGGTCCAGGGTCCGGGGAGCTGTTTTTT. Protein product: CAIGPGSGELFF.

This clone was found a few times. This sequence joins TRBV7-8 and TRBJ1-5, with 10 positions matching TRBD1. The CDR3 runs to 15 residues. Germline CDR1 reads SGHVS; CDR2 reads FQNEAQ. The ends lost 5 bases at V and 7 bases at J; junction bases unmatched: 8. CDR3 in DNA: TGTGCCAGCAGCGCTGGGGACAGGGGCTGGCAGCCCCAGCATTTT. Its protein product is CASSAGDRGWQPQHF.

The CDR3 coding sequence is TGTGCCAGCTCCGGGGCGGGGGCTGCTAATGAAAAACTGTTTTTT. Protein sequence: CASSGAGAANEKLFF. This chain uses TRBV18 with TRBJ1-4; D is perhaps TRBD1 (6 bases). Germline CDR1 reads KGHSH; CDR2 reads LQKENI. V was pared by 6 bases and J by 3 bases, with 14 bases between. The CDR3 is 15 residues long. The whole variable domain, remainder taken from reference TRBV18 and TRBJ1-4, is NAGVMQNPRHLVRRRGQEARLRCSPMKGHSHVYWYRQLPEEGLKFMVYLQKENIIDESGMPKERFSAEFPKEGPSILRIQQVVRGDSAAYFCASSGAGAANEKLFFGSGTQLSVL.

The chain combines TRBV4-1 with TRBJ2-5; D is possibly TRBD1 (6 bases). Per the germline V gene, CDR1 is MGHRA and CDR2 is YSYEKL. This CDR3 spans 15 amino acids. V dropped 0 bases and J dropped 5 bases, with 13 bases sitting between them. This CDR3 is CASSQDLGAGETQYF. The CDR3 DNA sequence: TGCGCCAGCAGCCAAGATCTGGGGGCCGGGGAGACCCAGTACTTC.

The chain recombines TRBV28 with TRBJ2-7, with D maybe TRBD2 (6 bases). V lost 5 bases, J lost 2 bases, and 13 bases lay in between. Germline lookup yields CDR1 MDHEN and CDR2 SYDVKM. This CDR3 region has 14 residues. The chain's CDR3 is CASSTHAGTYEQYF. CDR3 sequence (DNA): TGTGCCAGCAGTACCCACGCGGGGACCTACGAGCAGTACTTC.

The CDR3 sequence is CASSSGGPPFF. The CDR3, as DNA: TGTGCCAGCAGCTCGGGAGGGCCTCCGTTCTTC. This rearrangement joins TRBV7-7 to TRBJ2-1; 8 bases align to TRBD2. The CDR3 contains 11 residues. V trimming: 4 bases; J trimming: 15 bases; junction bases outside the gene matches: 5. Germline-derived CDR1 and CDR2 are SSHAT and FNYEAQ (reference sequence).

The rearrangement uses TRBV4-1 and TRBJ1-1; 9 bases match TRBD1. The V segment lost 4 bases and the J segment 6 bases; nucleotides outside the gene matches: 12. Per germline, CDR1 MGHRA and CDR2 YSYEKL. CDR3 length: 16 amino acids. This CDR3 is CASSRGGGTGLPEAFF. CDR3 in DNA: TGCGCCAGCAGCCGGGGTGGCGGGACAGGGTTACCTGAAGCTTTCTTT.

The chain joins TRBV7-2 to TRBJ2-7; unclear D gene. Trimming removed 3 bases from V and 3 bases from J, with 12 bases in between. CDR3 length: 14 residues. Per the germline V gene, CDR1 is SGHTA and CDR2 is FQGNSA. CDR3 DNA sequence: TGTGCCAGCAGCTTTGATTGGTTTGACTACGAGCAGTACTTC. Translation gives CASSFDWFDYEQYF.

The chain links TRBV7-9 to TRBJ2-5; 12 nucleotides align to TRBD2. Germline lookup yields CDR1 SEHNR and CDR2 FQNEAQ (reference sequence). CDR3 length: 16 residues. The V gene end was trimmed by 3 bases and the J gene end by 2 bases; junction bases not matched to a gene: 4. This CDR3 is CASSFGTSGRQETQYF. The CDR3 nucleotides read TGTGCCAGCAGCTTTGGGACTAGCGGGCGACAAGAGACCCAGTACTTC. The variable domain in full, completed from reference TRBV7-9 and TRBJ2-5, reads DTGVSQNPRHKITKRGQNVTFRCDPISEHNRLYWYRQTLGQGPEFLTYFQNEAQLEKSRLLSDRFSAERPKGSFSTLEIQRTEQGDSAMYLCASSFGTSGRQETQYFGPGTRLLVL.

This clone has just a few counts. The chain uses TRBV7-9 and TRBJ2-2; D not resolved. The CDR3 runs 14 residues. In germline, CDR1 is SEHNR, CDR2 FQNEAQ (reference sequence). V lost 1 base and J 4 bases, leaving 7 bases between the germline ends. The CDR3 DNA follows: TGTGCCAGCAGCTTAGTGTGGAGCACCGGGGAGCTGTTTTTT. Protein: CASSLVWSTGELFF. Complete variable domain (other parts from reference TRBV7-9 and TRBJ2-2): DTGVSQNPRHKITKRGQNVTFRCDPISEHNRLYWYRQTLGQGPEFLTYFQNEAQLEKSRLLSDRFSAERPKGSFSTLEIQRTEQGDSAMYLCASSLVWSTGELFFGEGSRLTVL.

This sequence joins TRBV4-2 and TRBJ2-1; possible D gene TRBD1, 6 bases. V was cut by 4 bases and J by 5 bases, with 18 bases left in between. The CDR3 has 16 amino acids. Germline CDR1 and CDR2: LGHNA and YNFKEQ. The CDR3 DNA is TGTGCCAGCAGCCCACGGCCCTCGGACAGAGACAATGAGCAGTTCTTC. Translated, it gives CASSPRPSDRDNEQFF.

This clone was seen more than once but under ten times. One end of the junction fails to match germline, which may point to a read error. This rearrangement joins TRBV19 to TRBJ2-6, with TRBD1 identical over 9 bases. Germline V CDR1 and CDR2: LNHDA, SQIVND (reference sequence). This CDR3 region has 13 residues. The CDR3 nucleotides are TGTGCCAGTAGTAGGACAGGGGCAAACGTCCTGACTTTC. This translates into CASSRTGANVLTF.

This clone was detected only once. This sample includes further DNA sequences coding for the same CDR3. The chain employs TRBV10-3 and TRBJ2-1, with TRBD2 identical over 8 bases. The V and J ends lost 3 bases and 0 bases, in that order; junction bases with no gene match: 1. CDR3 size: 15 residues. Germline CDR1 is ENHRY and CDR2 is SYGVKD. The CDR3 sequence is CAISDSGSSYNEQFF. The CDR3, as DNA: TGTGCCATCAGTGACAGCGGGAGCTCCTACAATGAGCAGTTCTTC.

The chain uses TRBV6-4 and TRBJ2-2, with 10 bases identical to TRBD2. This CDR3 spans 15 amino acids. The V gene end was trimmed by 5 bases and the J gene end by 1 base; junction bases not matched to a gene: 1. Germline V gives CDR1 MRHNA, CDR2 SNTAGT. CDR3 DNA sequence: TGTGCCAGCAGTCGACTAGCGGGGAACACCGGGGAGCTGTTTTTT. It encodes CASSRLAGNTGELFF.

The chain joins TRBV4-3 to TRBJ2-5, with D perhaps matching TRBD1 or TRBD2 (5 bases each). CDR1 LGHNA and CDR2 YSLEER come from the germline V gene. V was trimmed by 0 bases and J by 2 bases, leaving 10 bases between them. The CDR3 consists of 15 residues. In DNA form, the CDR3 reads TGCGCCAGCAGCCAAGATTCGGGGCGGCAAGAGACCCAGTACTTC. Amino acids: CASSQDSGRQETQYF.

V and J are TRBV28 and TRBJ1-2; D might be TRBD1 (6 bases). From germline, CDR1 is MDHEN and CDR2 SYDVKM. V was cut by 3 bases and J by 4 bases, with 12 bases left in between. The CDR3 has 14 residues. The CDR3 region has the DNA TGTGCCAGCAGTTTCGGGGGGGCGCTCTATGGCTACACCTTC. Protein product: CASSFGGALYGYTF.

The chain combines TRBV7-2 with TRBJ2-3, with 15 bases fitting TRBD2. This CDR3 has 17 residues. V lost 5 bases, J lost 6 bases, and 9 bases stayed unmatched. Germline V gene lookup returns CDR1 SGHTA and CDR2 FQGNSA. CDR3 DNA: TGTGCCAGCAGCCCCCGGACTAGCGGGAGGGCGGGGGATACGCAGTATTTT. Encoded protein: CASSPRTSGRAGDTQYF.

This chain uses TRBV27 with TRBJ2-7, with D possibly being TRBD1 (6 bases). The CDR3 covers 16 residues. Germline CDR1 MNHEY, CDR2 SMNVEV (reference sequence). Trimming pared 6 bases from V and 6 bases from J, leaving 24 bases between. This CDR3 is CASRVLGTSMAREQYF. DNA for the CDR3: TGTGCCAGCAGAGTTTTGGGGACATCAATGGCTCGCGAGCAGTACTTC.

CDR3 loop: CAWTPGQNTGELFF. The CDR3 nucleotides are TGTGCCTGGACACCGGGACAAAACACCGGGGAGCTGTTTTTT. The chain couples TRBV30 to TRBJ2-2; maybe TRBD1 (6 bases). CDR1 is GTSNPN and CDR2 is SVGIG in the germline V gene (reference sequence). This CDR3 region has 14 residues. V lost 4 bases, J lost 2 bases, and 11 bases lay in between.